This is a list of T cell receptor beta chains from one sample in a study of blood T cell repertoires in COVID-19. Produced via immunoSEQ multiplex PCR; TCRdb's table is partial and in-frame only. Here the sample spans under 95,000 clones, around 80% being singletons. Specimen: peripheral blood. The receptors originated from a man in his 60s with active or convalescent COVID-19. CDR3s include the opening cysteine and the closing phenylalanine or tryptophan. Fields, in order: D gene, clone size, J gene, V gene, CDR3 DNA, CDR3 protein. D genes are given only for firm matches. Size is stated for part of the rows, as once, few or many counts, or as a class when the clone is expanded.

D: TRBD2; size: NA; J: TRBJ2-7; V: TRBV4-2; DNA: TGTGCCAGCAGCCTGTCTAGCGGGGCCTACGAGCAGTACTTC; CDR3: CASSLSSGAYEQYF
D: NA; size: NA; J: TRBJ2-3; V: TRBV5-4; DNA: TGTGCCAGCAGCTTGGACCCGGGGAGCTCAGATACGCAGTATTTT; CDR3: CASSLDPGSSDTQYF
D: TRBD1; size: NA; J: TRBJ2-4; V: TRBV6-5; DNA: TGTGCCAGTAGTACAGGGGGAAACATTCAGTACTTC; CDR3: CASSTGGNIQYF
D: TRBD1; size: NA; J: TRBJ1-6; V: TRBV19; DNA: TGTGCCAGTAGAGCAGGGGGACAAGGAAATTCACCCCTCCACTTT; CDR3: CASRAGGQGNSPLHF
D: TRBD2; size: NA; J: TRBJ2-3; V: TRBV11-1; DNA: TGTGCCAGCAGCTTAGGAGCGGGGGGAGATACGCAGTATTTT; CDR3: CASSLGAGGDTQYF
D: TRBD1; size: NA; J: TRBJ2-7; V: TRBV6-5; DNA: TGTGCCAGCAGTACCCGTACAGGGGGAGCCTACGAGCAGTACTTC; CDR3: CASSTRTGGAYEQYF
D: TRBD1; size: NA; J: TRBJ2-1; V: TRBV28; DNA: TGTGCCAGCAGCTACGATAAAACAGGGGTAAGCTCCTACAATGAGCAGTTCTTC; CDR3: CASSYDKTGVSSYNEQFF
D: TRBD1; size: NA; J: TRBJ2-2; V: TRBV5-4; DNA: TGTGCCAGCAGCTTGGGACAGGGGGTGGCCGGGGAGCTGTTTTTT; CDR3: CASSLGQGVAGELFF
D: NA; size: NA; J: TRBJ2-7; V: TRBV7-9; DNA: TGTGCCAGCAGCCTCCTACAGGGAGACTACGAGCAGTACTTC; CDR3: CASSLLQGDYEQYF
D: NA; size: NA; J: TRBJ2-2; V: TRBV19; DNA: TGTGCCAGTAGCTGGAGGGAGGATACCGGGGAGCTGTTTTTT; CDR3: CASSWREDTGELFF
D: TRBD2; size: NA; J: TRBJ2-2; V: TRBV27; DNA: TGTGCCAGCAGTTTATGGGCTAGCGGGGGGGCCCTCGGGGAGCTGTTTTTT; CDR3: CASSLWASGGALGELFF
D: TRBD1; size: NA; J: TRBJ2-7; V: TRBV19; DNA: TGTGCCAGTAGCGGGGACAGTCTCTACGAGCAGTACTTC; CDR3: CASSGDSLYEQYF
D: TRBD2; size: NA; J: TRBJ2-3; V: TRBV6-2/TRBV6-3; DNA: TGTGCCAGCAGTTATGAACCCGGGACTAGCTCGTCTCACACAGATACGCAGTATTTT; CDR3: CASSYEPGTSSSHTDTQYF
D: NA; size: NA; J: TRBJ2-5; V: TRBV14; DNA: TGTGCCAGCCAAAGGGACTTACAAGAGACCCAGTACTTC; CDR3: CASQRDLQETQYF
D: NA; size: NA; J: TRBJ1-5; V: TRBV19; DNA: TGTGCCAGTAGTATAGTTTCGAGCAATCAGCCCCAGCATTTT; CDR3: CASSIVSSNQPQHF
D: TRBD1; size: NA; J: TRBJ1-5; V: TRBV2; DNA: TGTGCCAGCATCGAGGACAGGGGAAATCAGCCCCAGCATTTT; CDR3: CASIEDRGNQPQHF
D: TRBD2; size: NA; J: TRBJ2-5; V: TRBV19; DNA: TGTGCCAGTAGTACTCGACTAGCGGGGGGTCGGTACTTC; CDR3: CASSTRLAGGRYF
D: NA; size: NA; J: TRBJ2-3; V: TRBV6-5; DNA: TGTGCCAGCAGTTACTCGAGTCGGTCCCCCACAGATACGCAGTATTTT; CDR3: CASSYSSRSPTDTQYF
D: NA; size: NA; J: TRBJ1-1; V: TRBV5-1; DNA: TGCGCCAGCAGCTTGGGAGCAGGGTTCACTGAAGCTTTCTTT; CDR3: CASSLGAGFTEAFF
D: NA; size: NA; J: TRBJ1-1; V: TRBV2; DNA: TGTGCCAGCAGGTCCGACAGGAACACTGAAGCTTTCTTT; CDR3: CASRSDRNTEAFF
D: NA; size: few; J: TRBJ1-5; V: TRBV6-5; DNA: TGTGCCAGCAGTTACCCCGGGGGGGATCGCAATCAGCCCCAGCATTTT; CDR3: CASSYPGGDRNQPQHF
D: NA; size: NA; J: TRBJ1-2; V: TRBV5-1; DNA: TGCGCCAGCAGCTTGGCGACAGATTATGGCTACACCTTC; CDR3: CASSLATDYGYTF
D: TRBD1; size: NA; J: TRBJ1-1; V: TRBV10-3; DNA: TGTGCCATCAGTGTGAGACAGGGGGACGGGGAAGCTTTCTTT; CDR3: CAISVRQGDGEAFF
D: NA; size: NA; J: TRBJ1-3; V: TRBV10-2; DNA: TGCGCCAGCAGTGAAGGCGGCTCTGGAAACACCATATATTTT; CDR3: CASSEGGSGNTIYF
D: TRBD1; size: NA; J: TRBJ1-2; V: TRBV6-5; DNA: TGTGCCAGCAGTTACTGGGACAGGGGTGTAGGTGGCTACACCTTC; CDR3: CASSYWDRGVGGYTF
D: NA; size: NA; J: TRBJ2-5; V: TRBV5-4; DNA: TGTGCCAGCAGTATGGAGGGAGGTGGGGAGACCCAGTACTTC; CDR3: CASSMEGGGETQYF
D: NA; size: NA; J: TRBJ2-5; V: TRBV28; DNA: TGTGCCAGCAGTTCACCCCCAGGGGAGACCCAGTACTTC; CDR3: CASSSPPGETQYF
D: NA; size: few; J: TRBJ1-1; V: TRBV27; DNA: TGTGCCAGCAGACAGACGAACACTGAAGCTTTCTTT; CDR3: CASRQTNTEAFF
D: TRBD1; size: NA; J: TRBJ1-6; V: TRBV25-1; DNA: TGTGCCAGCATTCCAGGGGGTAGGGTTTCACCCCTCCACTTT; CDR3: CASIPGGRVSPLHF
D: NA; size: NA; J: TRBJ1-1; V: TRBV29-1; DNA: TGCAGCGTTATCCCGACAGACATGAACACTGAAGCTTTCTTT; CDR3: CSVIPTDMNTEAFF
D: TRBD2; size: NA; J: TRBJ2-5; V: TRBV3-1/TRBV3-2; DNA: TGTGCCAGCAGCCCGGCAACTAGCGGGGCAGAGACCCAGTACTTC; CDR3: CASSPATSGAETQYF
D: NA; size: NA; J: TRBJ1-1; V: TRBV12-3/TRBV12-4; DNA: TGTGCCAGCAGGACAGTTATGAACACTGAAGCTTTCTTT; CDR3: CASRTVMNTEAFF
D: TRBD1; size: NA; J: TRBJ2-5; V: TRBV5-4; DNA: TGTGCCAGCAGCTTGGGACAGGGGGGGGAGACCCAGTACTTC; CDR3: CASSLGQGGETQYF
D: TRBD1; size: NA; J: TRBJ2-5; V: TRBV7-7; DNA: TGTGCCAGCAGCTCAACGACAGGGGGGCAAGAGACCCAGTACTTC; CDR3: CASSSTTGGQETQYF
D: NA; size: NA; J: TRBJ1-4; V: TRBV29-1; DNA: TGCAGCGTTCGGGCAGGGGCGGGTGAAAAACTGTTTTTT; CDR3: CSVRAGAGEKLFF
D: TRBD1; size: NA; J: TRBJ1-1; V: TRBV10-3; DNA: TGTGCCATCAGTGGGGACAGGGCTATTATGAACACTGAAGCTTTCTTT; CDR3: CAISGDRAIMNTEAFF
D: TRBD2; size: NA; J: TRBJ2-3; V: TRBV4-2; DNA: TGTGCCAGCAGCCAAGATGCGGGGGGCACAGATACGCAGTATTTT; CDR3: CASSQDAGGTDTQYF
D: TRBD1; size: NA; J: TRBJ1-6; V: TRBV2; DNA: TGTGCCGGTGGACAGGGGGCCCTAGGGGGTTCACCCCTCCACTTT; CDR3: CAGGQGALGGSPLHF
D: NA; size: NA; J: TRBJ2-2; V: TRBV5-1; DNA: TGCGCCAGCAGCTTGGTGGTAGGGACTACCGGGGAGCTGTTTTTT; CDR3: CASSLVVGTTGELFF
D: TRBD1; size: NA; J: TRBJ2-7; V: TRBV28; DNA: TGTGCCAGCAGTCCCCTCCCCGGGGACAGGGCTTACTACGAGCAGTACTTC; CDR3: CASSPLPGDRAYYEQYF
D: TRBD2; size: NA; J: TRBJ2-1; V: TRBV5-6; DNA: TGTGCCAGCAGCCCGGGACTAGCGGGGGGACCGCAGTTCTTC; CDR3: CASSPGLAGGPQFF
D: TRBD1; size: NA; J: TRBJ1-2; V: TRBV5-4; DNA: TGTGCCAGCAGTCAACAGGGGGAGGATGGCTACACCTTC; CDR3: CASSQQGEDGYTF
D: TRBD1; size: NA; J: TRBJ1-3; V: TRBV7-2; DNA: TGTGCCAGCAGCTCACCCGGGGTGTCGGGACAGGGCTCTGGAAACACCATATATTTT; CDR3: CASSSPGVSGQGSGNTIYF
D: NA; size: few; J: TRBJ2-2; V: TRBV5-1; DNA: TGCGCCAGCAGCGCAACTAGGACGGGAAAACCCGGGGAGCTGTTTTTT; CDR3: CASSATRTGKPGELFF
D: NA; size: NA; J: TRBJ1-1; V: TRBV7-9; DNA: TGTGCCAGCAGCTGGACAGCAACTGAAGCTTTCTTT; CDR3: CASSWTATEAFF
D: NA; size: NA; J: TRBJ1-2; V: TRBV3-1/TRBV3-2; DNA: TGTGCCAGCAGCCAAGATCAGGGACAAACCTATGGCTACACCTTC; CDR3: CASSQDQGQTYGYTF
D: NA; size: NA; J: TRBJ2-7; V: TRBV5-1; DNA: TGCGCCAGCAGCGTCCAGGCCAGCACCTACGAGCAGTACTTC; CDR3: CASSVQASTYEQYF
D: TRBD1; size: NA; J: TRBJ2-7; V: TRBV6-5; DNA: TGTGCCAGCTCCCCGGGACAGGGGGCTTACGAGCAGTACTTC; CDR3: CASSPGQGAYEQYF
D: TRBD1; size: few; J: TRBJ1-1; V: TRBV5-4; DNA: TGTGCCAGCAGCTCCCGGACAGGATCCGACACTGAAGCTTTCTTT; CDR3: CASSSRTGSDTEAFF
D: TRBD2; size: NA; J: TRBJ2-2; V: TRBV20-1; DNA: TGCAGTGCTAGTACTAGCGGTCCCACCGGGGAGCTGTTTTTT; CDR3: CSASTSGPTGELFF
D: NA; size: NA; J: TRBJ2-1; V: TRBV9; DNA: TGTGCCAGCAGCCCCCCAGGCCGCAATGAGCAGTTCTTC; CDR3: CASSPPGRNEQFF
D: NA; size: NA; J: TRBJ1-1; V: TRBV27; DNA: TGTGCCAGCAGTTCACCGAACCACAGGACTGAAGCTTTCTTT; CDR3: CASSSPNHRTEAFF
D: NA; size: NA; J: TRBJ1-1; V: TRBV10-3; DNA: TGTGCCATCAGTGAGCGTGCAGGGTTGGTCGGCACTGAAGCTTTCTTT; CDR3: CAISERAGLVGTEAFF
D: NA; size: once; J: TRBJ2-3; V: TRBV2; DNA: TGTGCCAGCAGTGAGGGCCCACGAGATACGCAGTATTTT; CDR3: CASSEGPRDTQYF
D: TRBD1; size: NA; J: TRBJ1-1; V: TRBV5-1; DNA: TGCGCCAGCAGCTGGGACAGAAACACTGAAGCTTTCTTT; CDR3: CASSWDRNTEAFF
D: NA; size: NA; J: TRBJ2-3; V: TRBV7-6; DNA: TGTGCCAGCAGGCCTCAGGGCTCTAGCACAGATACGCAGTATTTT; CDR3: CASRPQGSSTDTQYF
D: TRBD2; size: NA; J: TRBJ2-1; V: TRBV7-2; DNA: TGTGCCAGCAGCTTGCGGGGGGCCTACAATGAGCAGTTCTTC; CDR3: CASSLRGAYNEQFF